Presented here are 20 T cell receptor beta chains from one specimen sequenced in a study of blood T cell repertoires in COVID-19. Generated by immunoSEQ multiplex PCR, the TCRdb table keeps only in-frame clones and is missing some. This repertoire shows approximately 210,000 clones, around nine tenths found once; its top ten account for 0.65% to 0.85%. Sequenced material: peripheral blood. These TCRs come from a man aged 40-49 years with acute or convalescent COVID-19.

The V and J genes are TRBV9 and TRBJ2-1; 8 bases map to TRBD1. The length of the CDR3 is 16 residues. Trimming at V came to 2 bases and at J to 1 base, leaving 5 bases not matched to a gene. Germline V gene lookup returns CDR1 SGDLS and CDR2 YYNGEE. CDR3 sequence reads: CASSVGTGPSYNEQFF. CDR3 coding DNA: TGTGCCAGCAGCGTCGGGACAGGACCTTCCTACAATGAGCAGTTCTTC.

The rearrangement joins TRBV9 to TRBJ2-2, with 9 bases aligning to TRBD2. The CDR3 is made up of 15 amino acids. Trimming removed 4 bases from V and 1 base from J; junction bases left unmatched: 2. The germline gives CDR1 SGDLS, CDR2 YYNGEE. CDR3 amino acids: CASSRTSENTGELFF. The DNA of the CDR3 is TGTGCCAGCAGCCGGACTAGCGAGAACACCGGGGAGCTGTTTTTT.

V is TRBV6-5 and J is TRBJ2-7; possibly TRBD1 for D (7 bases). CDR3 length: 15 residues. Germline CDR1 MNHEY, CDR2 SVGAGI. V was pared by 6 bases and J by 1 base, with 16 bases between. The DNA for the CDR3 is TGTGCCAGCAGAGGACAGGAGGGGGGTTCCTACGAGCAGTACTTC. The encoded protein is CASRGQEGGSYEQYF.

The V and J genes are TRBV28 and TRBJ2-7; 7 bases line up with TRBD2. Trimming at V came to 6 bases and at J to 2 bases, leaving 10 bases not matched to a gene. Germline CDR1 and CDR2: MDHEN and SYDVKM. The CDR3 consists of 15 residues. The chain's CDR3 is CASSLGRAGPYEQYF. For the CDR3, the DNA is TGTGCCAGCAGCCTAGGTAGAGCGGGACCCTACGAGCAGTACTTC.

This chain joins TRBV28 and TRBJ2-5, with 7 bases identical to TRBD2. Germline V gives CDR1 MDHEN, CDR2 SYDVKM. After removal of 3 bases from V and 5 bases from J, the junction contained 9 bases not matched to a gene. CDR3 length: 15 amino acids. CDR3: CASSFPMGRAETQYF. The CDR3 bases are TGTGCCAGCAGTTTCCCCATGGGGAGGGCGGAGACCCAGTACTTC.

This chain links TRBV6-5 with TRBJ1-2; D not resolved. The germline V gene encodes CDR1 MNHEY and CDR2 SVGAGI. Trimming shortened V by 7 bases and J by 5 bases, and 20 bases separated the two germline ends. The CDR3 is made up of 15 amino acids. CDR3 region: CASNPALSAVYGYTF. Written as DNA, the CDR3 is TGTGCCAGCAATCCTGCCCTCTCGGCGGTTTATGGCTACACCTTC.

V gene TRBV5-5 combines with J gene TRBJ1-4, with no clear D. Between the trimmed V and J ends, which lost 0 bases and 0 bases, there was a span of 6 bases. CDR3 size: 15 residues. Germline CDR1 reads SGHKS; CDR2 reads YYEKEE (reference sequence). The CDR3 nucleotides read TGTGCCAGCAGCTTGGTCCCCGCAACTAATGAAAAACTGTTTTTT. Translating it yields CASSLVPATNEKLFF.

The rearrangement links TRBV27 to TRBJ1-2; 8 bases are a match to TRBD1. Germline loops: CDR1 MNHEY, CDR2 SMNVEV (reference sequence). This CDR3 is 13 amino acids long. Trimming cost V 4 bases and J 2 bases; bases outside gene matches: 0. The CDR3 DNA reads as TGTGCCAGCAGTTGGACAGGGAACTATGGCTACACCTTC. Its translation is CASSWTGNYGYTF.

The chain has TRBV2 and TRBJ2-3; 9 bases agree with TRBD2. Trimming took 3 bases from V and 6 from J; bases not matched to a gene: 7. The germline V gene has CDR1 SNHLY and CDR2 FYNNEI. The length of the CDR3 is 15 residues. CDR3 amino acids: CASSDGGRAYDTQYF. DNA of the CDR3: TGTGCCAGCAGTGACGGCGGGAGGGCATATGATACGCAGTATTTT. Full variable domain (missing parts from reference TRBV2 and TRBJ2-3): EPEVTQTPSHQVTQMGQEVILRCVPISNHLYFYWYRQILGQKVEFLVSFYNNEISEKSEIFDDQFSVERPDGSNFTLKIRSTKLEDSAMYFCASSDGGRAYDTQYFGPGTRLTVL.

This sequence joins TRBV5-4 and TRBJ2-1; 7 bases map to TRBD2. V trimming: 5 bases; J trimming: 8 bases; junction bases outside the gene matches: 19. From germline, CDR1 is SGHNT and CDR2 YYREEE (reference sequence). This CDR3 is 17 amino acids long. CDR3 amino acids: CASSAPFKGGGFDEQFF. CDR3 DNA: TGTGCCAGCAGTGCCCCCTTTAAAGGCGGGGGATTTGATGAGCAGTTCTTC. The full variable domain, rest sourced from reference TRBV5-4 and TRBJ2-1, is ETGVTQSPTHLIKTRGQQVTLRCSSQSGHNTVSWYQQALGQGPQFIFQYYREEENGRGNFPPRFSGLQFPNYSSELNVNALELDDSALYLCASSAPFKGGGFDEQFFGPGTRLTVL.

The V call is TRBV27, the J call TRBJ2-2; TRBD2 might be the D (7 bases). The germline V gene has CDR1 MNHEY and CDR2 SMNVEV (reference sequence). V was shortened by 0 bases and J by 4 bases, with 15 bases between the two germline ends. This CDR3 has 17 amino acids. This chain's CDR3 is CASSLSWGGAGTGELFF. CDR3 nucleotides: TGTGCCAGCAGTTTATCGTGGGGGGGCGCAGGCACCGGGGAGCTGTTTTTT.

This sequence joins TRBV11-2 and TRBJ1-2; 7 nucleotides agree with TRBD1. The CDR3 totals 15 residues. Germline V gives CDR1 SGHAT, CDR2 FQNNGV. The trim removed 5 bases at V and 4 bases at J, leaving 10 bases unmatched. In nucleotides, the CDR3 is TGTGCCAGCAGCGCCGGGACAGCGATTCTCTATGGCTACACCTTC. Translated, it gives CASSAGTAILYGYTF.

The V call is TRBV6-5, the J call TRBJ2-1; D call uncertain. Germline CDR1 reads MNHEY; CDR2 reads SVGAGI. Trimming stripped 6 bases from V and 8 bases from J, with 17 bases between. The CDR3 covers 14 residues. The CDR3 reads CASSPQAQGHEQFF. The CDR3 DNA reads TGTGCCAGCAGCCCCCAGGCACAAGGCCATGAGCAGTTCTTC.

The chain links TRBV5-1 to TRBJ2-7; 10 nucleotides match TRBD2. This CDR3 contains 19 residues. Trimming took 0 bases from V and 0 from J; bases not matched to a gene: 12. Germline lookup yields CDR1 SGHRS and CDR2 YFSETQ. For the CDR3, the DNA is TGCGCCAGCAGCTTGGCCCAGGGACTAGCGCCAGGTAGCTCCTACGAGCAGTACTTC. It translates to CASSLAQGLAPGSSYEQYF. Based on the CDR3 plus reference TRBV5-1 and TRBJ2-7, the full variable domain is KAGVTQTPRYLIKTRGQQVTLSCSPISGHRSVSWYQQTPGQGLQFLFEYFSETQRNKGNFPGRFSGRQFSNSRSEMNVSTLELGDSALYLCASSLAQGLAPGSSYEQYFGPGTRLTVT.

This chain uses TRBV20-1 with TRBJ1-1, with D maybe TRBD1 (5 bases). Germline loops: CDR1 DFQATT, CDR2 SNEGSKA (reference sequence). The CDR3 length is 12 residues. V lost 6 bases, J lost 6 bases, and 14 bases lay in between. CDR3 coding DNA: TGCAGTGCCAGTTGGGGAGGGGCTGAAGCTTTCTTT. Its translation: CSASWGGAEAFF.

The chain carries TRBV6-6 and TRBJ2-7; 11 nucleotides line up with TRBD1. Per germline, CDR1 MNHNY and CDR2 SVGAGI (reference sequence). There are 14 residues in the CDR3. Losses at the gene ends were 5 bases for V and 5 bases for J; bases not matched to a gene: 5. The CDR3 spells CASSPGQGANEQYF. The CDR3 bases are TGTGCCAGCAGTCCCGGACAGGGGGCCAACGAGCAGTACTTC.

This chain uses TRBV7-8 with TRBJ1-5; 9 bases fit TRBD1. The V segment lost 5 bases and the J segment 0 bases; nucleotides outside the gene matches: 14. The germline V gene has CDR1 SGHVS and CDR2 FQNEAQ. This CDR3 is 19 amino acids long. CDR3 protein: CASSRAPQGAFHSNQPQHF. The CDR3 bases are TGTGCCAGCAGCCGAGCCCCACAGGGGGCATTCCATAGCAATCAGCCCCAGCATTTT.

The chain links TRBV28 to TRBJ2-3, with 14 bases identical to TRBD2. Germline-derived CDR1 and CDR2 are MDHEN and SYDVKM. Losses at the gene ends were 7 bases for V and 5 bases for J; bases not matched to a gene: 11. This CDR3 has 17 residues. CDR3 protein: CASTLKGTSGSQDTQYF. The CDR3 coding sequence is TGTGCCAGCACCTTGAAAGGGACTAGCGGGAGTCAAGATACGCAGTATTTT.

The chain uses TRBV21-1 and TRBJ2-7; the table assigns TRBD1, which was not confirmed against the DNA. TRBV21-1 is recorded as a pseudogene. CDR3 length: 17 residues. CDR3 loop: CASSKALLRDITYEQYF. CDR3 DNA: TGTGCCAGCAGCAAAGCGCTTTTACGGGACATCACCTACGAGCAGTACTTC.

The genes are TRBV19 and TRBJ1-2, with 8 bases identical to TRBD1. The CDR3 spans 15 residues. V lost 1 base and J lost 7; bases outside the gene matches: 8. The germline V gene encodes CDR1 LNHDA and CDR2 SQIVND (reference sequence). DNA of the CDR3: TGTGCCAGTAGTATAGGGCCAGGGGGCGCGGTTGGCTACACCTTC. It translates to CASSIGPGGAVGYTF.